These 26 T cell receptor beta chains share one sample of origin, sequenced in a study of patients and donors after allogeneic stem cell transplantation. TCRdb re-derived calls from the RT-PCR reads in MiXCR, one entry per CDR3 protein. This table holds approximately 20,000 distinct CDR3 sequences, approximately 4.4% found once. Specimen: blood, either unsorted or a sorted T cell fraction (not recorded which). Receptor source: a human donor who was either an allogeneic HSCT recipient or a stem cell or donor lymphocyte infusion donor (not recorded which). It is not recorded whose cells these are; they may come from a transplant donor.

This clonotype appeared many times. The CDR3 sequence is CASSEMTSNQPQHF. The CDR3 DNA reads as TGTGCCAGCAGTGAAATGACTAGCAATCAGCCCCAGCATTTT. J is TRBJ1-5 and V is TRBV6-1; D not certain. The length of the CDR3 is 14 residues. Germline V gives CDR1 MNHNS, CDR2 SASEGT. V was clipped by 2 bases and J by 0 bases, with 5 bases between them.

This clonotype was seen many times. This chain uses TRBV18 with TRBJ2-7; D not certain. Trimming took 6 bases from V and 3 from J, leaving 9 bases between them. CDR3 length: 12 residues. In germline, CDR1 is KGHSH, CDR2 LQKENI. CDR3 residues: CASSPSNYEQYF. Here the CDR3 DNA reads TGTGCCAGCTCGCCATCTAACTACGAGCAGTACTTC.

A few counts support this clonotype. The chain has TRBV28 and TRBJ1-2, with D unresolved. The CDR3 sequence is 12 residues long. Germline assignment: CDR1 MDHEN and CDR2 SYDVKM. V dropped 7 bases and J dropped 3 bases, with 9 bases sitting between them. The CDR3, as DNA: TGTGCCAGCATGAGGTCGGACTATGGCTACACCTTC. It specifies CASMRSDYGYTF.

This clonotype was seen more than once but under ten times. The rearrangement links TRBV24-1 to TRBJ2-3, with TRBD2 matching over 8 bases. V shed 3 bases and J 4 bases; nucleotides not matched to a gene: 5. This CDR3 has 15 residues. Germline V CDR1 and CDR2: KGHDR, SFDVKD. CDR3 sequence: CATSDPRGAPDTQYF. The CDR3 DNA reads TGTGCCACCAGTGATCCGCGGGGGGCCCCAGATACGCAGTATTTT.

The V gene is TRBV29-1, the J gene TRBJ2-7; weak D call: TRBD2 (6 bases). Looked up from germline, CDR1 is SQVTM and CDR2 is ANQGSEA. This CDR3 has 12 amino acids. Trimming shortened V by 1 base and J by 3 bases, and 7 bases separated the two germline ends. The CDR3 coding sequence is TGCAGCGTTGAAGGACTAGGCTACGAGCAGTACTTC. Translating it yields CSVEGLGYEQYF.

This clonotype is judged medium-sized. The V call is TRBV2, the J call TRBJ2-3; 9 bases line up with TRBD2. Germline trimming cut 2 bases from V and 3 bases from J; bases unmatched to any gene: 6. Germline V gene sequence: CDR1 SNHLY, CDR2 FYNNEI. This CDR3 has 16 residues. CDR3 sequence reads: CASSERSSGMTDTQYF. DNA of the CDR3: TGTGCCAGCAGTGAAAGGTCTAGCGGGATGACAGATACGCAGTATTTT.

This clonotype was detected a few times. This chain uses TRBV5-1 with TRBJ1-1; the D is unclear. Looked up from germline, CDR1 is SGHRS and CDR2 is YFSETQ. The CDR3 is 13 amino acids. The V gene lost 4 bases and the J gene lost 6 bases, with 13 bases spanning the gap. The CDR3 protein is CASSTLPVAEAFF. CDR3 nucleotides: TGCGCCAGCAGCACACTTCCCGTGGCTGAAGCTTTCTTT.

This clonotype was picked up many times. The V gene is TRBV7-9, the J gene TRBJ2-3; D unclear. The CDR3 spans 12 residues. Germline V gene data show CDR1 as SEHNR and CDR2 as FQNEAQ (reference sequence). Trimming left V 4 bases short and J 4 bases short, with 6 bases between. DNA for the CDR3: TGTGCCAGCAGCTACTCCGCAGATACGCAGTATTTT. Amino acid sequence: CASSYSADTQYF.

This clonotype was observed at least ten times. This chain uses TRBV24-1 with TRBJ2-1; D gene ambiguous. This CDR3 is 12 amino acids long. Germline V gene data show CDR1 as KGHDR and CDR2 as SFDVKD. V was pared by 1 base and J by 11 bases, with 8 bases between. The CDR3 nucleotides are TGTGCCACCAGTGATTTCTCGGGTCAGCAGTTCTTC. It yields the protein CATSDFSGQQFF.

This clonotype was counted ten times or more. The chain joins TRBV5-1 to TRBJ1-1; D possibly corresponds to TRBD1 (6 bases). V dropped 0 bases and J dropped 1 base, with 10 bases sitting between them. CDR1 is SGHRS and CDR2 is YFSETQ in the germline V gene. This CDR3 spans 15 amino acids. CDR3 coding DNA: TGCGCCAGCAGCTTGGCCCAGGGGCGGAACACTGAAGCTTTCTTT. This sequence encodes CASSLAQGRNTEAFF.

This clonotype occurred many times. The chain carries TRBV14 and TRBJ1-6; D not certain. This CDR3 is built from 13 residues. Germline lookup yields CDR1 SGHDN and CDR2 FVKESK. V was trimmed by 0 bases and J by 9 bases, leaving 6 bases between them. CDR3 sequence: CASSQEAISPLHF. The CDR3 bases are TGTGCCAGCAGCCAAGAAGCAATTTCACCCCTCCACTTT.

There are many counts of this clonotype. This chain links TRBV4-1 with TRBJ1-6, with 7 positions matching TRBD1. Germline CDR1 and CDR2: MGHRA and YSYEKL. The V and J ends lost 6 bases and 7 bases, in that order; junction bases with no gene match: 12. The CDR3 spans 16 residues. The CDR3 DNA is TGCGCCAGCAGACCTTGGAGGGGACAGCCAAATTCACCCCTCCACTTT. Protein sequence: CASRPWRGQPNSPLHF.

CDR3 amino acids: CSARGRTTNTEAFF. The CDR3 coding sequence is TGCAGTGCTAGAGGACGGACAACGAACACTGAAGCTTTCTTT. The chain uses TRBV20-1 and TRBJ1-1; perhaps TRBD1 as D (5 bases). V gave up 1 base and J gave up 1 base, with 10 bases separating them. The length of the CDR3 is 14 residues. Germline V CDR1 and CDR2: DFQATT, SNEGSKA (reference sequence).

The chain employs TRBV7-9 and TRBJ2-1; 7 bases map to TRBD2. Trimming removed 7 bases from V and 9 bases from J; junction bases left unmatched: 9. This CDR3 spans 13 amino acids. Germline-derived CDR1 and CDR2 are SEHNR and FQNEAQ (reference sequence). DNA for the CDR3: TGTGCCAGCATGCTACTCGGGACTATTGAGCAGTTCTTC. This encodes CASMLLGTIEQFF.

This clonotype was seen only a few times. The chain couples TRBV5-5 to TRBJ2-5; D gene ambiguous. Germline V gives CDR1 SGHKS, CDR2 YYEKEE (reference sequence). Trimming left V 5 bases short and J 1 base short, with 18 bases between. The CDR3 is 16 residues long. DNA for the CDR3: TGTGCCAGCAGGCTTAGTCCTCGGGCCTCCCAAGAGACCCAGTACTTC. Its protein is CASRLSPRASQETQYF.

This clonotype was picked up many times. J is TRBJ2-1 and V is TRBV30, with D maybe TRBD2 (5 bases). V was shortened by 7 bases and J by 6 bases, with 13 bases between the two germline ends. This CDR3 has 12 amino acids. In germline, CDR1 is GTSNPN, CDR2 SVGIG (reference sequence). The CDR3 nucleotides read TGTGCCTCCCCTGTAGGACTCAATGAGCAGTTCTTC. Translating it yields CASPVGLNEQFF. The entire variable domain, with the rest obtained from reference TRBV30 and TRBJ2-1, is as follows: SQTIHQWPATLVQPVGSPLSLECTVEGTSNPNLYWYRQAAGRGLQLLFYSVGIGQISSEVPQNLSASRPQDRQFILSSKKLLLSDSGFYLCASPVGLNEQFFGPGTRLTVL.

This clonotype was seen a few times. V gene TRBV9 combines with J gene TRBJ1-1; D unclear. The CDR3 is made up of 13 amino acids. Germline assignment: CDR1 SGDLS and CDR2 YYNGEE. The germline V and J ends were trimmed by 0 bases and 1 base, with 4 bases remaining between them. The CDR3 sequence: CASSVGTNTEAFF. In DNA, the CDR3 is TGTGCCAGCAGCGTAGGCACGAACACTGAAGCTTTCTTT.

This clonotype was recorded at least ten times. The gene calls are TRBV10-3 and TRBJ1-1; 8 bases align to TRBD1. Germline CDR1 is ENHRY and CDR2 is SYGVKD. V trimming: 8 bases; J trimming: 7 bases; junction bases outside the gene matches: 6. This CDR3 spans 12 amino acids. CDR3 residues: CAIGRGRGEAFF. The CDR3 DNA reads as TGTGCCATCGGCAGGGGGCGCGGTGAAGCTTTCTTT.

This clonotype came up many times. The chain recombines TRBV9 with TRBJ1-6; D uncertain. Germline V gives CDR1 SGDLS, CDR2 YYNGEE. The CDR3 sequence is 14 residues long. The V end lost 4 bases, the J end lost 6 bases, and 11 bases lay between the germline ends. Here the CDR3 DNA reads TGTGCCAGCAGCACCCGTGAGGGTAATTCACCCCTCCACTTT. This codes for CASSTREGNSPLHF.

This clonotype was recorded at least ten times. The CDR3 DNA is TGTGCCAGCAGCGTAGGAGGGCAGGTCAACTCTGGAAACACCATATATTTT. It yields the protein CASSVGGQVNSGNTIYF. This chain links TRBV9 with TRBJ1-3; D is unclear. This CDR3 has 17 amino acids. V lost 0 bases and J lost 0, with 13 bases in between. Germline values: CDR1 SGDLS, CDR2 YYNGEE.

About this clonotype itself: A much more abundant neighbour one base away suggests this may be a read error. The rearrangement uses TRBV9 and TRBJ1-2; TRBD1 matches 7 bases. This CDR3 comprises 17 residues. With V trimmed by 2 bases and J by 4 bases, 14 bases remained unmatched. CDR1 SGDLS and CDR2 YYNGEE come from the germline V gene. In nucleotides, the CDR3 is TGTGCCAGCAGCGTTTACCGGGACAGCAAAATCACCTATGGCTACACCTTC. Translated, it gives CASSVYRDSKITYGYTF.

The V gene is TRBV20-1, the J gene TRBJ2-2, with 7 bases identical to TRBD2. The CDR3 consists of 17 residues. V lost 0 bases and J lost 2; bases outside the gene matches: 9. Germline CDR1 is DFQATT and CDR2 is SNEGSKA (reference sequence). CDR3 in DNA: TGCAGTGCTAGAGATCGATGGGCTAGCGGAAACACCGGGGAGCTGTTTTTT. It translates to CSARDRWASGNTGELFF.

This clonotype was detected many times. The chain uses TRBV20-1 and TRBJ1-2; D possibly corresponds to TRBD1 (5 bases). Trimming took 5 bases from V and 7 from J, leaving 26 bases between them. From germline, CDR1 is DFQATT and CDR2 SNEGSKA (reference sequence). The CDR3 covers 16 residues. The CDR3 region is CSAQSRGDRLIVGYTF. The CDR3 DNA follows: TGCAGTGCTCAAAGCAGAGGGGACCGACTCATAGTTGGCTACACCTTC.

This clonotype was seen at least ten times. The chain carries TRBV7-3 and TRBJ1-1, with 9 bases matching TRBD1. The CDR3 extends over 15 amino acids. The germline V gene has CDR1 SGHTA and CDR2 FQGTGA. The V gene end was trimmed by 5 bases and the J gene end by 4 bases; junction bases not matched to a gene: 8. In DNA, the CDR3 is TGTGCCAGCAGCCAACAGGGGGCGGACGTCACTGAAGCTTTCTTT. It translates to CASSQQGADVTEAFF.

This clonotype was observed many times. J is TRBJ2-7 and V is TRBV18, with D uncertain. This CDR3 spans 14 amino acids. Germline V lookup: CDR1 KGHSH, CDR2 LQKENI. V was clipped by 5 bases and J by 6 bases, with 17 bases between them. CDR3 DNA: TGTGCCAGCTCAAGCAACGGTGGGCGAGCCGAGCAGTACTTC. It is translated as CASSSNGGRAEQYF.

This clonotype has more than one count but fewer than ten. The chain is built from TRBV4-1 and TRBJ1-2; D remains ambiguous. CDR1 and CDR2 from the germline V gene are MGHRA and YSYEKL. Trimming cost V 4 bases and J 3 bases, with 15 bases left between them. CDR3 size: 15 residues. DNA of the CDR3: TGCGCCAGCAGCCGGGCTCGGGGAGGCGACTATGGCTACACCTTC. It specifies CASSRARGGDYGYTF.